The source of this T cell receptor (beta chain) is a study of CD8 T cells in Susac syndrome (dated by TCRdb to about 2019). The study in broad terms: Among the sequenced Susac syndrome patients, over five had clinically active disease and fewer than 10 were in clinical remission. The clonality of the CD8+ T cell repertoire was compared across about a dozen healthy donors, some 14 Susac syndrome patients and about 16 multiple sclerosis patients. At blood withdrawal, Susac syndrome patients were either therapy-naive, taking corticosteroids (in some cases with IVIg as well), or taking IVIg alone. Repertoire sequencing was used to test whether CD8+ T cell activation and differentiation in Susac syndrome was antigen driven.

V ends up 3 bases short and J 1 base short, with an unmatched junction base count of 3. Its CDR3 holds 14 amino acids, cysteine through phenylalanine. This entry keeps only the CDR3 DNA: 42 bases, framed from base 1. CDR1 SGDLS and CDR2 YYNGEE were looked up in the germline V gene. Study-level results and caveats: Susac syndrome CD8+ repertoires showed clonal expansion, highest in CD8+ TEMRA cells and greater in clinically active than remitting patients. The number of individuals in the TCR sequencing and HLA analysis was acknowledged as relatively small. Roughly 15 Susac-specific public clones were identified in the total CD8+ repertoire, and roughly five Susac-specific public clones were identified in the CD8+ TEMRA repertoire.

Regarding this clonotype: The antigen it recognizes is unknown. Base qualities are not recorded, but no much larger clone differs from it by a single base.

RNA was extracted using the RNeasy kit, and about 0.5 to 1 ug of the RNA was reverse transcribed with random hexamers. TCR beta CDR3 regions were amplified with the immunoSEQ multiplex PCR assay covering 54 Vbeta and 13 Jbeta segments. PCR amplification bias was corrected by using a synthetic template baseline for primer optimization and computational correction. Processing in the source paper ran as follows. Reads were assigned to V, D and J genes according to IMGT and analyzed in immunoSEQ Analyzer, with only productive sequences retained. To calculate clonality, Shannon entropy was normalized by log2 of the number of productive unique sequences and then subtracted from one. For each patient and control, public and private clones were evaluated among the 100 most prevalent clones. Susac-specific clones were defined as absent from healthy and MS cohorts, about 1,000 published viral clones and other ImmuneACCESS disease sequences. The raw public data were reprocessed by TCRdb itself: fastp quality trimming at Q25, MiXCR clonotype calling, in-frame beta chains only. Rows are unified per CDR3 protein, each entry keeping the most common DNA and genes. The V and J calls, along with clone size, are taken from TCRdb and not from the paper's own processing. In this sample the table shows some 110,000 distinct CDR3 sequences, less than 95% of which occur a single time. The ten largest clones represent about 0.41% of the sample.

Peripheral blood CD8+ and CD4+ T cells from healthy donors, Susac syndrome patients and multiple sclerosis patients were profiled by high-throughput TCR beta sequencing. Susac syndrome patients met recently defined diagnostic criteria for definite or probable disease. CD8+ TEMRA cells were enriched by FACS, while bulk CD8+ and CD4+ T cells were purified by magnetic negative isolation. Blood was drawn into EDTA tubes, processed within 24 hours, and PBMCs were isolated by density gradient centrifugation. PBMCs intended for TCR sequencing were cryopreserved in liquid nitrogen and were subsequently thawed in a 37 degrees C water bath. Purity of sorted or isolated CD4+, CD8+ and CD8+ TEMRA cells was at least 90%.

The origin of this receptor is a human donor with Susac syndrome. Input material: CD8+ T cells from PBMCs. The chain is made from TRBV9 and TRBJ2-5, with 7 junctional bases fitting TRBD2. For the CDR3, the sequence is CASSASGVQETQYF. The nucleotide sequence reads as follows: TGTGCCAGCAGCGCAAGCGGGGTCCAAGAGACCCAGTACTTC.